The TCR beta chain described here comes from a study of blood T cells in healthy people across ages (dated by TCRdb to about 2015). Context from the whole study: In model experiments, template switching captured roughly one uniquely barcoded TCR beta cDNA molecule for every two T cells. To avoid experimental bias, donors of different ages were spread randomly across the sequencing lanes. For two donors (one aged 18 to 30 and one aged 80 or older), the study analyzed two additional independent replicas of 1 million unique cDNA reads from the same blood draw. The donors were divided into four age groups: young (average roughly 15 years), middle-aged (almost 40), aged (approximately 62) and long-lived (roughly 82). Age-related changes in TCR beta repertoire diversity were measured in the study by deep sequencing normalized with unique cDNA molecular identifiers.

Donors were approximately 42 systemically healthy Caucasian individuals from Russia aged 6 to 90 years. About 9.1 milliliters of peripheral blood were collected from each donor into EDTA-treated Vacutainer tubes. Ficoll-Paque density-gradient centrifugation was used to isolate PBMCs, with at least 6.5 million per sample. Trizol reagent was used to extract total RNA from PBMCs, with at least 5.5 micrograms per sample. For every donor, an aliquot of PBMCs went through flow cytometry to measure the percentages of naive CD45RAhigh/CD27high T cells. The library was produced with 5' RACE. Sequencing was carried out with an Illumina HiSeq 2500. A second PCR of about 6 to 11 cycles was run with a J-beta primer mix and a sample-barcoded 5' primer. A unique molecular identifier was introduced onto each TCR beta cDNA molecule by a template-switch 5' adaptor carrying 12 random nucleotides. Each sample yielded at least 3 million CDR3-containing paired-end reads. First-strand cDNA was synthesized from all RNA with the Mint cDNA synthesis kit, primed by a TRBC-specific oligonucleotide. All cDNA was treated with uracil-DNA glycosylase and then went through a first 18-cycle PCR with the universal primers M1SS and BC2_uni_R. For the original study's pipeline: Each sample was normalized by randomly selecting 1 million high-quality reads, each carrying a distinct molecular identifier. Reads with shared molecular identifiers were discarded instead of being binned into consensus sequences. MiTCR, run with a Q25 quality threshold and the strictest error-elimination algorithm, handled CDR3 identification, clonotype clustering and error correction. A nonparametric unseen species model with Euler transformation was used to estimate lower-bound total TCR beta diversity. TCRdb redid the processing of the public reads, applying fastp at Q25 and MiXCR, and retained in-frame beta chains. Rows are combined by CDR3 protein, so each entry shows the most common genes and DNA. The V and J calls, along with clone size, are taken from TCRdb and not from the paper's own processing. The sample table holds almost 1 million distinct CDR3 sequences, of which 45% to 60% were seen once. The top ten constitute 20% to 25% of the sample.

With respect to this clonotype: No antigen is known for it. It has no much larger one-base neighbor in the sample; base qualities were not kept.

Points the paper makes about the study in general: As age increased, observed TCR beta diversity per million T cells dropped in a roughly linear way, and a significant reduction was already evident by age about 36. Conclusive comparison of naive and antigen-experienced compartments was prevented by the profiling of bulk unsorted PBMCs. Compared with the aged group, the long-lived group had more naive CD4+ T cells, fewer expanded clones and increased TCR diversity, suggesting age selection. Because donor CMV infection status was unknown, age-related changes in expanded clonotypes were potentially confounded. Estimates of total diversity based on one million sequenced T cells were considered lower bounds and underestimates. A strong correlation was found between observed TCR beta diversity and the percentage of naive T cells measured by flow cytometry.

V and J are truncated by 3 bases and 4 bases respectively, leaving an intervening sequence of 17 bases. Spanning cysteine to phenylalanine, the CDR3 consists of 16 amino acids. CDR3 DNA is the only sequence kept; it has 48 bases, read in frame from the first base. From a lookup of the germline V gene, CDR1 and CDR2 are MDHEN and SYDVKM. This receptor chain uses TRBV28 and TRBJ2-3; the D gene is perhaps TRBD2, from 6 matching bases. The TCR was taken from a woman aged 55-75 years in good health. Sequenced: blood. The DNA sequence is given as TGTGCCAGCAGTTTCGGGGGTGCCAATATCCCAGATACGCAGTATTTT. Its amino acids are CASSFGGANIPDTQYF.